Below, 12 T cell receptor beta chains from the same sample are listed, as sequenced in a study of blood T cell repertoires in COVID-19. Clones were sequenced by immunoSEQ multiplex PCR, and TCRdb holds only the in-frame ones, with some missing. The sample yields 380,000 or so clones, about 89% seen once. The sample consisted of PBMCs or T cells enriched from blood (not recorded which). These receptors were collected from a man aged 30 to 45 who had recovered from COVID-19.

V and J are TRBV5-1 and TRBJ1-4; D may be TRBD1 (5 bases). V was clipped by 4 bases and J by 7 bases, with 11 bases between them. There are 13 residues in the CDR3. Per the germline V gene, CDR1 is SGHRS and CDR2 is YFSETQ. The DNA of the CDR3 is TGCGCCAGCAGCGGAAGGGGTGGTGAAAAACTGTTTTTT. It translates to CASSGRGGEKLFF.

This chain links TRBV6-5 with TRBJ1-4; perhaps TRBD1 as D (6 bases). CDR3 size: 14 residues. Germline-derived CDR1 and CDR2 are MNHEY and SVGAGI. V was clipped by 7 bases and J by 10 bases, with 19 bases between them. The CDR3, as DNA: TGTGCCAGCAACAACCCAGGGGCTCAAGGAAAACTGTTTTTT. Amino acid sequence: CASNNPGAQGKLFF.

This clone appeared a single time. This chain uses TRBV3-1 (or the pseudogene TRBV3-2) with TRBJ2-7; 9 nucleotides agree with TRBD2. Germline V lookup: CDR1 LGHDT, CDR2 YNNKEL (reference sequence). J gave up 3 bases and V 5 bases, and 11 bases lay outside the gene matches. The CDR3 has 16 residues. The CDR3 loop is CASSARLAGPLYEQYF. CDR3 DNA: TGTGCCAGCAGCGCCCGGCTAGCGGGGCCTCTCTACGAGCAGTACTTC.

The genes are TRBV12-5 and TRBJ1-4, with no clear D. This CDR3 has 14 residues. The ends were cut back, 1 base at V and 10 bases at J, with 13 bases in the middle. In germline, CDR1 is LGHNT, CDR2 FRNRAP. Written as DNA, the CDR3 is TGTGCTAGTGGTTTGGGGGCGGGAAGCGTAAAACTGTTTTTT. Amino acids: CASGLGAGSVKLFF.

The V and J genes are TRBV5-1 and TRBJ1-3, with a possible D match to TRBD1 (6 bases). V was cut by 4 bases and J by 1 base, with 9 bases left in between. This CDR3 has 14 residues. From germline, CDR1 is SGHRS and CDR2 YFSETQ. The CDR3 loop is CASSTTGSGNTIYF. The CDR3 DNA reads as TGCGCCAGCAGCACAACAGGGTCTGGAAACACCATATATTTT.

The chain couples TRBV7-9 to TRBJ2-7, with 9 positions matching TRBD1. J gave up 2 bases and V 4 bases, and 6 bases lay outside the gene matches. Germline V gives CDR1 SEHNR, CDR2 FQNEAQ (reference sequence). The CDR3 covers 15 residues. The CDR3 DNA follows: TGTGCCAGCAGCTCCGGGACAGGGAGAGCCTACGAGCAGTACTTC. Translated: CASSSGTGRAYEQYF.

V usage is TRBV7-9 and J usage is TRBJ1-4; 8 bases fit TRBD1. The CDR3 is made up of 14 amino acids. Trimming at V came to 5 bases and at J to 10 bases, leaving 9 bases not matched to a gene. From germline, CDR1 is SEHNR and CDR2 FQNEAQ (reference sequence). CDR3 sequence (DNA): TGTGCCAGCAGCCTAGGACAGGGCAGTTTAAAACTGTTTTTT. It encodes CASSLGQGSLKLFF.

The chain links TRBV7-8 to TRBJ1-5; D is perhaps TRBD1 (6 bases). V was cut by 4 bases and J by 4 bases, with 11 bases left in between. This CDR3 has 14 residues. Germline-derived CDR1 and CDR2 are SGHVS and FQNEAQ. The CDR3 region is CASSSDRRNQPQHF. In nucleotides, the CDR3 is TGTGCCAGCAGCTCAGACAGGCGGAATCAGCCCCAGCATTTT.

The chain employs TRBV29-1 and TRBJ2-1; 7 bases align to TRBD1. Trimming at V came to 4 bases and at J to 8 bases, leaving 11 bases not matched to a gene. The CDR3 consists of 14 residues. Germline CDR1 SQVTM, CDR2 ANQGSEA. This CDR3 reads CSVVTGQLSHEQFF. As DNA, the CDR3 is TGCAGCGTTGTCACGGGACAGCTAAGCCATGAGCAGTTCTTC.

The gene calls are TRBV7-9 and TRBJ1-5; D is ambiguous. This CDR3 has 13 residues. CDR1 SEHNR and CDR2 FQNEAQ come from the germline V gene (reference sequence). V was pared by 5 bases and J by 3 bases, with 8 bases between. The CDR3 coding sequence is TGTGCCAGCAGCGACGGGGTCAATCAGCCCCAGCATTTT. Protein product: CASSDGVNQPQHF.

This clone appeared once. V and J are TRBV19 and TRBJ1-5, with 7 positions matching TRBD1. The CDR3 spans 15 residues. Germline V gene lookup returns CDR1 LNHDA and CDR2 SQIVND (reference sequence). Trimming cost V 5 bases and J 5 bases; bases outside gene matches: 9. The CDR3, as DNA: TGTGCCAGTAGTCCCGCAGGGGGTTCGTATCAGCCCCAGCATTTT. Its translation: CASSPAGGSYQPQHF.

The genes are TRBV5-1 and TRBJ1-1, with 7 bases matching TRBD1. The CDR3 runs to 14 residues. The germline gives CDR1 SGHRS, CDR2 YFSETQ. After removal of 2 bases from V and 5 bases from J, the junction contained 6 bases not matched to a gene. The CDR3 DNA follows: TGCGCCAGCAGCTTTCAGGACAGGAGAACTGAAGCTTTCTTT. Residues: CASSFQDRRTEAFF.